This T cell receptor (beta chain) is from a study of CD8 T cells in ankylosing spondylitis. Points from the study as a whole: Enrichment of disease-linked clones was reportedly significant in matched ankylosing spondylitis synovial fluid.

CDR1 SNHLY and CDR2 FYNNEI come from the germline V gene. The trim removed 1 base at V and 1 base at J, leaving 8 bases unmatched. The CDR3 runs to 17 residues. A word on this clonotype: Its antigen remains unknown.

TCRdb independently ran MiXCR on the 5' RACE reads; one entry per CDR3 protein. This sample has approximately 150,000 distinct CDR3 sequences, with roughly 10% found just once. This clonotype originated in a female donor with ankylosing spondylitis or in good health (not recorded which). The sample was blood, either unsorted or a sorted T cell fraction (not recorded which). The V call is TRBV2, the J call TRBJ1-1; 8 bases line up with TRBD1. CDR3 loop: CASSEVIQGVENTEAFF. CDR3 DNA sequence: TGTGCCAGCAGTGAAGTGATACAGGGGGTGGAGAACACTGAAGCTTTCTTT.